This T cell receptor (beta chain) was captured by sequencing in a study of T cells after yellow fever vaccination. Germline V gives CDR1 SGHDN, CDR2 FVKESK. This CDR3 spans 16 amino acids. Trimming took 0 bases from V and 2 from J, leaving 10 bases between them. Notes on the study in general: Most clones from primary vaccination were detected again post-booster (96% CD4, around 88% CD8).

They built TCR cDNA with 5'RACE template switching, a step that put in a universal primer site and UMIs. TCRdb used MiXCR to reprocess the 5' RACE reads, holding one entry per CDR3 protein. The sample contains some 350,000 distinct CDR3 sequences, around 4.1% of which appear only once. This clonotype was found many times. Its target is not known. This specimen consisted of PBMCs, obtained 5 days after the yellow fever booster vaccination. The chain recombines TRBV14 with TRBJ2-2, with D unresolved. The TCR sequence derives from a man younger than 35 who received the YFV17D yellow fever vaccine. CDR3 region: CASSQDGWFNTGELFF. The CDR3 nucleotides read TGTGCCAGCAGCCAAGACGGGTGGTTTAACACCGGGGAGCTGTTTTTT.